This TCR beta chain was sequenced in a study of blood T cell repertoires in COVID-19. Study in general: Acute-phase and convalescent COVID-19 samples originated in the United States, Italy and Spain. The cDNA or gDNA used as material had been derived from T cells, B-cell-depleted T cells, or PBMCs.

Original analysis: Reference gene primer amplification in the assay estimated nucleated cell counts. Repertoires were generated with immunoSEQ multiplex PCR, while TCRdb's copy carries only in-frame clones and drops some. The V and J calls and the clone size are those of that table, but D and trimming were determined from the DNA. The data show about 160,000 clones, roughly nine tenths seen once. CDR1 and CDR2 from the germline V gene are SGHTA and FQGNSA. The length of the CDR3 is 16 residues. The V and J ends lost 3 bases and 5 bases, in that order; junction bases with no gene match: 10. This clonotype originated in a woman between 70 and 85 years old with acute or convalescent COVID-19. Sequencing used peripheral blood. The chain employs TRBV7-2 and TRBJ2-3, with TRBD2 identical over 8 bases. CDR3 in amino acids: CASSFPRGSGIDTQYF. CDR3 sequence (DNA): TGTGCCAGCAGCTTTCCCAGGGGTAGCGGGATAGATACGCAGTATTTT.